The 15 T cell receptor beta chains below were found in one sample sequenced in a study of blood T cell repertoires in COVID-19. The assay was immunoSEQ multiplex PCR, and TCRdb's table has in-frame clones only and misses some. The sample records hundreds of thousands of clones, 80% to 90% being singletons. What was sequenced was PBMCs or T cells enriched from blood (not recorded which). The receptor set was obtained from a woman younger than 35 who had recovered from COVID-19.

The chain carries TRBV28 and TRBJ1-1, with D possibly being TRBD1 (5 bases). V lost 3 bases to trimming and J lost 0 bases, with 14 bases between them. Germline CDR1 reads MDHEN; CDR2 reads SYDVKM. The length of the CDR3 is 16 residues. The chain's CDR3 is CASSFPGPRVNTEAFF. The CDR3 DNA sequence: TGTGCCAGCAGTTTCCCCGGGCCCAGGGTGAACACTGAAGCTTTCTTT.

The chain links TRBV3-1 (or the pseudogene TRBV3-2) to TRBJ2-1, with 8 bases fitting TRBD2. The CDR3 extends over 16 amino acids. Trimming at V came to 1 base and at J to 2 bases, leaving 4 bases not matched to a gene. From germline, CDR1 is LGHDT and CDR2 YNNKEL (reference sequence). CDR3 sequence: CASSQVAGGAYNEQFF. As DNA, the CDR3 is TGTGCCAGCAGCCAAGTTGCCGGGGGGGCCTACAATGAGCAGTTCTTC.

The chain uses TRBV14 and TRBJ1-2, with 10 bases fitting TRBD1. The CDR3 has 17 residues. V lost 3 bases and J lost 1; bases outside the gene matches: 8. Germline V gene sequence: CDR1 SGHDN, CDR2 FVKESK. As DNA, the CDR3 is TGTGCCAGCAGCCAGTTGACAGGGGGCGCTTATAACTATGGCTACACCTTC. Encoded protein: CASSQLTGGAYNYGYTF.

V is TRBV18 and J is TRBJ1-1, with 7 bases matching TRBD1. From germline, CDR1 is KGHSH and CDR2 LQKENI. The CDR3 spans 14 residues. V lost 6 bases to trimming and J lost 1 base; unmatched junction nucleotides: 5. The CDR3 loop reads CASSDRERNTEAFF. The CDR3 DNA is TGTGCCAGCTCCGACAGGGAACGGAACACTGAAGCTTTCTTT.

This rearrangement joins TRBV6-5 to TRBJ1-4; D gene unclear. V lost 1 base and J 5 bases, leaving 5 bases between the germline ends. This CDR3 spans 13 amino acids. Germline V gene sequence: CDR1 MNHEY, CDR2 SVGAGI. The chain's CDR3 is CASSYFRNEKLFF. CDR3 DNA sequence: TGTGCCAGCAGTTACTTCCGGAATGAAAAACTGTTTTTT.

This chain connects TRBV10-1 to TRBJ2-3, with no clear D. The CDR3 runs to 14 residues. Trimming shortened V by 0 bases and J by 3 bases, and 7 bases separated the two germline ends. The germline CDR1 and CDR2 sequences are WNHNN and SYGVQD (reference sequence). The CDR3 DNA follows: TGCGCCAGCAGTGAGTCTCCAGGTACAGATACGCAGTATTTT. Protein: CASSESPGTDTQYF.

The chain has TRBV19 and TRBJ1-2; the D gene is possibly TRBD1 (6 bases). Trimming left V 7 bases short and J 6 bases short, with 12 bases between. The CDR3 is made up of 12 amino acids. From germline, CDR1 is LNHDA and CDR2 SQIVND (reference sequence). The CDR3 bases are TGTGCCAGTAAAGCACAGGGAGATGGCTACACCTTC. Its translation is CASKAQGDGYTF.

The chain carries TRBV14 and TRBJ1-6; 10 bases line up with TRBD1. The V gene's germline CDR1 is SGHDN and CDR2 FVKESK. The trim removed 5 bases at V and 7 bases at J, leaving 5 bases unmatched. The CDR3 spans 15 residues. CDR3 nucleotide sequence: TGTGCCAGCAGCATGACGGGACAGGGGAATTCACCCCTCCACTTT. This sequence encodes CASSMTGQGNSPLHF. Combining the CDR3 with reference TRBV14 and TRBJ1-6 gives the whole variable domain EAGVTQFPSHSVIEKGQTVTLRCDPISGHDNLYWYRRVMGKEIKFLLHFVKESKQDESGMPNNRFLAERTGGTYSTLKVQPAELEDSGVYFCASSMTGQGNSPLHFGNGTRLTVT.

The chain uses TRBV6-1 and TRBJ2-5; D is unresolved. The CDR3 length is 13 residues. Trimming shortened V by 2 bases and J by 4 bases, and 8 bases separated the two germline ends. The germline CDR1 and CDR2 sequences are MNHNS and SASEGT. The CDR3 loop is CASSETHTETQYF. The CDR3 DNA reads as TGTGCCAGCAGTGAAACCCACACAGAGACCCAGTACTTC.

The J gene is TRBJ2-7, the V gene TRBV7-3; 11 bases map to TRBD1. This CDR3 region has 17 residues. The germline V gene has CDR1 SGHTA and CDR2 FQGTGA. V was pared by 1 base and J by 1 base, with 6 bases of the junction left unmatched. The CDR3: CASSLIGDRGISYEQYF. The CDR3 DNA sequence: TGTGCCAGCAGCTTAATAGGGGACAGGGGGATTTCCTACGAGCAGTACTTC. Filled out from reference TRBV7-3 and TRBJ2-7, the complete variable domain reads GAGVSQTPSNKVTEKGKYVELRCDPISGHTALYWYRQSLGQGPEFLIYFQGTGAADDSGLPNDRFFAVRPEGSVSTLKIQRTERGDSAVYLCASSLIGDRGISYEQYFGPGTRLTVT.

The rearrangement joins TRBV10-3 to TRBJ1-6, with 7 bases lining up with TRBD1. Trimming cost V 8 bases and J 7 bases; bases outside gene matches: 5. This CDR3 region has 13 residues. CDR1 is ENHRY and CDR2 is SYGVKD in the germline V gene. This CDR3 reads CAIASGGNSPLHF. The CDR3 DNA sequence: TGTGCCATCGCGTCAGGGGGGAATTCACCCCTCCACTTT.

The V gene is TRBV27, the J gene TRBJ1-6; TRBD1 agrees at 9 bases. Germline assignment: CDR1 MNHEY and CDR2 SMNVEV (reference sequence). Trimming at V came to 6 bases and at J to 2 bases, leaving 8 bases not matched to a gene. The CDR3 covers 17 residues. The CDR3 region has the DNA TGTGCCAGCAGCTACAGGGGGCTAGGCGCCTATAATTCACCCCTCCACTTT. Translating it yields CASSYRGLGAYNSPLHF.

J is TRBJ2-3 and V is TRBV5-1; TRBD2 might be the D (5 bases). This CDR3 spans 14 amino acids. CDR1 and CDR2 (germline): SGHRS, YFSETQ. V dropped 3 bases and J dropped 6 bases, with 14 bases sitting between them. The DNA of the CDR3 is TGCGCCAGCAGCTCGGACTCCCTGGGGGATACGCAGTATTTT. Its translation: CASSSDSLGDTQYF.

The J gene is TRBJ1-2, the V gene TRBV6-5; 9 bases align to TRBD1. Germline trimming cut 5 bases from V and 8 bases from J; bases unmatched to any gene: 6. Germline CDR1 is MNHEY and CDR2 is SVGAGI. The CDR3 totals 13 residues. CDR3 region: CASSTGGGKGYTF. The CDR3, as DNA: TGTGCCAGCAGTACAGGGGGCGGGAAGGGCTACACCTTC.

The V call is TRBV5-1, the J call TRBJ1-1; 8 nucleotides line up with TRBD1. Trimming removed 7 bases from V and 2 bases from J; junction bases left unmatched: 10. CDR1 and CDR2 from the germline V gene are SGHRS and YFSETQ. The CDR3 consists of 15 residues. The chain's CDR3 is CASSAFDRGNTEAFF. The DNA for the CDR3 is TGCGCCAGCTCAGCTTTCGACAGGGGTAACACTGAAGCTTTCTTT.